The 16 T cell receptor beta chains reported below all come from one sample, sequenced in a study of PD-1 blockade in classical Hodgkin lymphoma. Measured with immunoSEQ multiplex PCR; TCRdb has only the in-frame clones, and not every one. The sample lists 50,000 or so clones, around 76% seen once, with less than 15% in the top ten. Time point in this sample: cycle 4 day 1 (C4D1), after 6 weeks of nivolumab. Each and every patient relapsed after autologous stem cell transplantation, and patients got differing brentuximab vedotin exposure. The sequenced sample was peripheral blood mononuclear cells (PBMCs), obtained before the fourth cycle of nivolumab. The receptor set was obtained from a human donor with classical Hodgkin lymphoma.

This clone showed up just once. The chain is built from TRBV4-1 and TRBJ2-3; the D gene could be TRBD1 or TRBD2 (6 bases each). The V and J ends lost 0 bases and 0 bases respectively, with 10 bases between them. Germline assignment: CDR1 MGHRA and CDR2 YSYEKL. This CDR3 has 16 residues. The CDR3 is CASSQDRGDSTDTQYF. CDR3 nucleotide sequence: TGCGCCAGCAGCCAAGATAGGGGGGACAGCACAGATACGCAGTATTTT.

The rearrangement uses TRBV4-3 and TRBJ2-1; TRBD2 matches 7 bases. CDR1 and CDR2 from the germline V gene are LGHNA and YSLEER. The CDR3 spans 16 residues. Germline trimming cut 0 bases from V and 5 bases from J; bases unmatched to any gene: 7. CDR3: CASSQDGSGTDNEQFF. In DNA, the CDR3 is TGCGCCAGCAGCCAAGATGGAAGCGGGACCGACAATGAGCAGTTCTTC.

This chain links TRBV27 with TRBJ2-7; TRBD1 matches 9 bases. The CDR3 spans 14 residues. CDR1 is MNHEY, CDR2 SMNVEV, per germline (reference sequence). J lost 4 bases, V lost 5 bases, and 6 bases had no gene match. The CDR3 nucleotides read TGTGCCAGCAGTCTCCGGGACAGGGTGTACGAGCAGTACTTC. This encodes CASSLRDRVYEQYF.

The chain combines TRBV28 with TRBJ2-5, with 7 bases lining up with TRBD1. Germline V lookup: CDR1 MDHEN, CDR2 SYDVKM. Trimming cost V 3 bases and J 6 bases; bases outside gene matches: 10. The CDR3 has 15 residues. In DNA, the CDR3 is TGTGCCAGCAGTTTTGCCTACAGGGGTGGGAAGACCCAGTACTTC. This encodes CASSFAYRGGKTQYF.

The chain joins TRBV19 to TRBJ2-7; the D is unclear. Deletions cut 1 base from V and 0 bases from J, with 13 bases between. Germline lookup yields CDR1 LNHDA and CDR2 SQIVND (reference sequence). This CDR3 is built from 16 residues. This CDR3 reads CASSIVGGSSSYEQYF. As DNA, the CDR3 is TGTGCCAGTAGTATAGTCGGCGGTTCGAGCTCCTACGAGCAGTACTTC.

J is TRBJ1-2 and V is TRBV5-4; the D is unclear. The CDR3 is 13 amino acids. V was shortened by 0 bases and J by 3 bases, with 6 bases between the two germline ends. CDR1 is SGHNT and CDR2 is YYREEE in the germline V gene (reference sequence). CDR3 amino acids: CASSLAGDYGYTF. The CDR3 DNA is TGTGCCAGCAGCTTGGCCGGGGACTATGGCTACACCTTC. Using reference TRBV5-4 and TRBJ1-2 for the parts outside the CDR3, the full variable domain is ETGVTQSPTHLIKTRGQQVTLRCSSQSGHNTVSWYQQALGQGPQFIFQYYREEENGRGNFPPRFSGLQFPNYSSELNVNALELDDSALYLCASSLAGDYGYTFGSGTRLTVV.

V is TRBV6-5 and J is TRBJ1-2; the match to TRBD1 covers 7 bases. With 8 bases clipped from V and 5 bases from J, the junction kept 14 bases outside the gene matches. CDR1 and CDR2 from the germline V gene are MNHEY and SVGAGI. The CDR3 has 15 amino acids. DNA for the CDR3: TGTGCCAGCCGATATTTAGACAGGGAATCATATGGCTACACCTTC. It is translated as CASRYLDRESYGYTF.

This rearrangement joins TRBV29-1 to TRBJ2-7; 14 positions match TRBD2. Germline loops: CDR1 SQVTM, CDR2 ANQGSEA. The junction had 2 bases not matched to a gene; V was cut back by 4 bases and J by 6 bases. This CDR3 is 13 amino acids long. CDR3 protein: CSVVGLAGVEQYF. The DNA of the CDR3 is TGCAGCGTTGTGGGACTAGCGGGAGTCGAGCAGTACTTC.

The chain combines TRBV9 with TRBJ2-5; 10 bases agree with TRBD2. The V and J ends lost 0 bases and 1 base, in that order; junction bases with no gene match: 0. This CDR3 spans 15 amino acids. Germline loops: CDR1 SGDLS, CDR2 YYNGEE. CDR3 bases: TGTGCCAGCAGCGTAGGGACTAGCGGCCAAGAGACCCAGTACTTC. Protein: CASSVGTSGQETQYF.

This clone was found a few times. V gene TRBV10-3 combines with J gene TRBJ2-6; TRBD1 matches 9 bases. CDR1 is ENHRY, CDR2 SYGVKD, per germline. The CDR3 spans 17 residues. After removal of 4 bases from V and 1 base from J, the junction contained 5 bases not matched to a gene. The CDR3 sequence: CAISAGTGWSGANVLTF. CDR3 nucleotides: TGTGCCATCAGTGCCGGGACAGGGTGGTCTGGGGCCAACGTCCTGACTTTC.

This chain links TRBV5-1 with TRBJ2-5, with 7 bases fitting TRBD2. The V and J ends lost 4 bases and 3 bases, in that order; junction bases with no gene match: 9. This CDR3 has 15 amino acids. CDR1 and CDR2 (germline): SGHRS, YFSETQ. The CDR3 region is CASSQTTAGEETQYF. Here the CDR3 DNA reads TGCGCCAGCAGCCAGACGACGGCGGGGGAAGAGACCCAGTACTTC.

This clone has just one count. V and J are TRBV11-2 and TRBJ2-2; 8 bases align to TRBD1. There are 15 residues in the CDR3. Trimming at V came to 4 bases and at J to 7 bases, leaving 8 bases not matched to a gene. CDR1 and CDR2 (germline): SGHAT, FQNNGV. CDR3 region: CASSSWTGTGGELFF. For the CDR3, the DNA is TGTGCCAGCAGCTCATGGACAGGGACCGGCGGGGAGCTGTTTTTT.

This clone was picked up a small number of times. The V gene is TRBV5-1, the J gene TRBJ2-7; the match to TRBD1 covers 9 bases. Germline lookup yields CDR1 SGHRS and CDR2 YFSETQ. V gave up 3 bases and J gave up 0 bases; unmatched junction bases: 13. The CDR3 loop spans 18 amino acids. DNA for the CDR3: TGCGCCAGCAGCTCCCCCGGGACAGGGATGGAGAGCTCCTACGAGCAGTACTTC. This sequence encodes CASSSPGTGMESSYEQYF.

CDR3 in DNA: TGTGCCAGCAAAACTACTAGCGCCACAGATACGCAGTATTTT. Translated: CASKTTSATDTQYF. The J gene is TRBJ2-3, the V gene TRBV28, with 7 nucleotides matching TRBD2. V was clipped by 7 bases and J by 2 bases; unmatched bases: 6. CDR3 length equals 14 residues. In germline, CDR1 is MDHEN, CDR2 SYDVKM.

The rearrangement joins TRBV27 to TRBJ2-7; the D is unclear. The CDR3 covers 15 residues. V dropped 1 base and J dropped 0 bases, with 10 bases sitting between them. Germline CDR1 is MNHEY and CDR2 is SMNVEV (reference sequence). Here the CDR3 reads CASSLYPHNSYEQYF. The CDR3 nucleotides are TGTGCCAGCAGTTTATACCCCCACAACTCCTACGAGCAGTACTTC.

This clone occurred once. The chain is built from TRBV7-2 and TRBJ2-7; 7 bases agree with TRBD2. The CDR3 runs to 15 residues. Germline CDR1 SGHTA, CDR2 FQGNSA. J was trimmed by 3 bases and V by 2 bases; bases with no gene match: 7. The CDR3 protein is CASSLRLAELYEQYF. As DNA, the CDR3 is TGTGCCAGCAGCTTAAGGCTAGCGGAGCTCTACGAGCAGTACTTC.